This T cell receptor beta chain came from a study of blood T cell repertoires in COVID-19. Whole-study context: COVID-19 samples from acute and convalescent phases originated in the United States, Italy and Spain. In each case, the material was cDNA or gDNA derived from T cells, B-cell-depleted T cells, or PBMCs.

Per germline, CDR1 SGHDT and CDR2 YYEEEE. The CDR3 has 16 residues. Trimming removed 1 base from V and 4 bases from J; junction bases left unmatched: 8. How the authors handled the data: Reference gene primer amplification in the assay estimated nucleated cell counts. Sequencing was performed with immunoSEQ multiplex PCR; in TCRdb, only in-frame clones are kept and a portion is missing. The DNA was the basis for D and trimming; V, J and clone size are from that table. The repertoire holds about 110,000 clones, with approximately 80% as singletons. This chain connects TRBV5-6 to TRBJ2-3, with TRBD2 identical over 8 bases. What was sequenced was peripheral blood. The clonotype originates from a woman between 45 and 65 years old with acute or convalescent COVID-19. CDR3 bases: TGTGCCAGCAGCTTGCTCGCGGGGGGCACCTCAGATACGCAGTATTTT. Residues: CASSLLAGGTSDTQYF.